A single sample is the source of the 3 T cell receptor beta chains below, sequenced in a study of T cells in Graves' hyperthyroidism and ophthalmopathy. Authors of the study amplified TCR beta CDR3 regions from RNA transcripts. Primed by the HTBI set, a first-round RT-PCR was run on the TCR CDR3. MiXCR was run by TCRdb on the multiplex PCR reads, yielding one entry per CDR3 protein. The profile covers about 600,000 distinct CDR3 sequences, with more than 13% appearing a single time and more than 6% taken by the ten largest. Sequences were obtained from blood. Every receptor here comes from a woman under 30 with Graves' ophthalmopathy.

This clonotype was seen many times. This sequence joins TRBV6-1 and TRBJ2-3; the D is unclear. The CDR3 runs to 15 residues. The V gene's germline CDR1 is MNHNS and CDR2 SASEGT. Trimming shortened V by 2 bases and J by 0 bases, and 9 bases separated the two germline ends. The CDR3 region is CASSEMVTSTDTQYF. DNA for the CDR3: TGTGCCAGCAGTGAAATGGTGACTAGCACAGATACGCAGTATTTT.

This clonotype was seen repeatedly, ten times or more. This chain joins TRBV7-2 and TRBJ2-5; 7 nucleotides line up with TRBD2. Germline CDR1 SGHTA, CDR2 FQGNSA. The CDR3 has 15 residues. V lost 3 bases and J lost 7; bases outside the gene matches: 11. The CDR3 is CASSFGGSSEGTQYF. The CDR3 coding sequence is TGTGCCAGCAGCTTTGGCGGGAGTTCCGAGGGGACCCAGTACTTC.

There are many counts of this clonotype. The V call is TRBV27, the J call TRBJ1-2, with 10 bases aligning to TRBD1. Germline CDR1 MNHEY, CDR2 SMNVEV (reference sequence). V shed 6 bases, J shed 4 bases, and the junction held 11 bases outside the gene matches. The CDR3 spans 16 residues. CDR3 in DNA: TGTGCCAGCAGGGAACCTGGGACAGGGGAAGGCTATGGCTACACCTTC. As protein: CASREPGTGEGYGYTF.